Below, 5 T cell receptor beta chains from the same sample are listed, as sequenced in a study of T-cell reconstitution after alpha-beta-depleted transplantation in children. Unique molecular identifiers featured in how the TCRbeta library was prepared. Via MiXCR, TCRdb re-called the PCR reads, giving one row per CDR3 protein. This sample yields around 960,000 distinct CDR3 sequences, of which about 29% are seen a single time; around 30% belongs to the top ten. The sequences come from PBMCs, mostly from graft donor cells, collected 360 days after TCRalphabeta/CD19-depleted stem cell transplant. The receptors stem from a boy younger than two who had a stem cell transplant for SCID, so the T cells may come from the graft donor.

The V gene is TRBV18, the J gene TRBJ2-3, with D possibly matching TRBD2 (6 bases). The germline V gene has CDR1 KGHSH and CDR2 LQKENI. The CDR3 extends over 16 amino acids. Trimming took off 5 bases at V and 2 bases at J, with 17 bases between the two ends. CDR3 protein: CASSRRGRTVTDTQYF. The CDR3 bases are TGTGCCAGCTCAAGGCGGGGACGGACCGTCACAGATACGCAGTATTTT.

This chain uses TRBV9 with TRBJ2-6, with D hard to call. The length of the CDR3 is 15 residues. The germline V and J ends were trimmed by 3 bases and 0 bases, with 7 bases remaining between them. The germline V gene has CDR1 SGDLS and CDR2 YYNGEE. This CDR3 reads CASSAAASGANVLTF. CDR3 coding DNA: TGTGCCAGCAGCGCCGCAGCCTCTGGGGCCAACGTCCTGACTTTC.

The chain employs TRBV27 and TRBJ2-7, with TRBD2 matching 12 bases. Trimming took 6 bases from V and 1 from J; bases not matched to a gene: 7. The CDR3 extends over 16 amino acids. Germline V gene lookup returns CDR1 MNHEY and CDR2 SMNVEV (reference sequence). The CDR3 here is CASSRLTSGGSYEQYF. In nucleotides, the CDR3 is TGTGCCAGCAGCCGTCTGACTAGCGGGGGATCCTACGAGCAGTACTTC.

This sequence joins TRBV29-1 and TRBJ2-1; 8 positions match TRBD1. The CDR3 extends over 14 amino acids. Germline CDR1 reads SQVTM; CDR2 reads ANQGSEA. Germline trimming cut 1 base from V and 6 bases from J; bases unmatched to any gene: 5. The CDR3 protein is CSVEGRQGFNEQFF. DNA for the CDR3: TGCAGCGTTGAAGGCAGACAGGGGTTCAATGAGCAGTTCTTC.

CDR3 sequence (DNA): TGTGCCAGCAGCTTAGCCCTAGGGCAGAAGAACTATGGCTACACCTTC. Residues: CASSLALGQKNYGYTF. The gene calls are TRBV11-2 and TRBJ1-2, with D uncertain. This CDR3 spans 16 amino acids. Trimming took 1 base from V and 2 from J, leaving 14 bases between them. The germline V gene encodes CDR1 SGHAT and CDR2 FQNNGV.